These 2 T cell receptor beta chains originate from one sample sequenced in a study of identical twins. MiXCR was run by TCRdb on the 5' RACE reads, yielding one entry per CDR3 protein. The sample has nearly 900,000 distinct CDR3 sequences, 9% to 15% seen once; the top ten hold around 1.5%. This same sample was also part of a study on yellow fever vaccine responses in identical twins.

The specimen was PBMCs. The receptor source for this set is a woman between 18 and 29 years old in good health.

In this sample, this clonotype turned up a few times. This chain uses TRBV6-5 with TRBJ1-6; D uncertain. The CDR3 is 14 amino acids. Trimming removed 4 bases from V and 8 bases from J, with 12 bases in between. From germline, CDR1 is MNHEY and CDR2 SVGAGI. The CDR3 DNA sequence: TGTGCCAGCAGTTCGGACGGAAGATATTCACCCCTCCACTTT. Its protein product is CASSSDGRYSPLHF.

The rearrangement links TRBV2 to TRBJ2-5; a possible D gene is TRBD1 (6 bases). The V end was cut by 6 bases, the J end by 1 base, with 15 bases between. There are 15 residues in the CDR3. Germline CDR1 and CDR2: SNHLY and FYNNEI. The CDR3 here is CASSSGDRPQETQYF. The CDR3 region has the DNA TGTGCCAGCAGCTCGGGCGACAGGCCCCAAGAGACCCAGTACTTC.